This T cell receptor (beta chain) emerged from a study of response to subunit inactivated influenza vaccine. Study observations and caveats: After each seasonal influenza vaccination, few new T cells are recruited, the authors suggested.

The CDR3 sequence is 15 residues long. Looked up from germline, CDR1 is SGDLS and CDR2 is YYNGEE. Trimming took off 0 bases at V and 6 bases at J, with 14 bases between the two ends. TCRdb used MiXCR to reprocess the RT-PCR reads, holding one entry per CDR3 protein. The sample has about 190,000 distinct CDR3 sequences; about an eighth are singletons. As concerns this clonotype: Its antigen is not known.

V gene TRBV9 combines with J gene TRBJ2-3; D gene ambiguous. This receptor was obtained from a middle-aged man who received an inactivated influenza vaccine. The material was CD8+ T cells sorted from PBMCs, obtained 4 to 6 days after vaccination. The CDR3 is CASSVEGNPGDTQYF. The CDR3 bases are TGTGCCAGCAGCGTAGAGGGAAACCCCGGCGATACGCAGTATTTT. Drawing the rest from reference TRBV9 and TRBJ2-3, the complete variable domain is DSGVTQTPKHLITATGQRVTLRCSPRSGDLSVYWYQQSLDQGLQFLIQYYNGEERAKGNILERFSAQQFPDLHSELNLSSLELGDSALYFCASSVEGNPGDTQYFGPGTRLTVL.